These 17 T cell receptor beta chains came from one sample sequenced in a study of blood T cell repertoires in COVID-19. Using immunoSEQ multiplex PCR, the repertoire was profiled, and TCRdb retains in-frame clones only, with some absent. The sample carries around 360,000 clones, around 87% recorded once. Sequenced: peripheral blood. These receptors came from a woman aged 25 to 39 with COVID-19, enrolled during active disease.

The V and J genes are TRBV10-1 and TRBJ2-1; the D gene is possibly TRBD2 (6 bases). V was trimmed by 2 bases and J by 1 base, leaving 6 bases between them. This CDR3 comprises 14 residues. The germline gives CDR1 WNHNN, CDR2 SYGVQD (reference sequence). CDR3 sequence reads: CASSEGRSYNEQFF. For the CDR3, the DNA is TGCGCCAGCAGTGAGGGGAGGTCCTACAATGAGCAGTTCTTC.

In its sample, this clone was seen many times. CDR3 sequence: CASSAGDRGSNQPQHF. The CDR3 DNA sequence: TGTGCCAGCAGTGCCGGGGACAGGGGTAGCAATCAGCCCCAGCATTTT. The V call is TRBV28, the J call TRBJ1-5; 10 bases match TRBD1. Germline CDR1 is MDHEN and CDR2 is SYDVKM. Losses at the gene ends were 5 bases for V and 0 bases for J; bases not matched to a gene: 4. This CDR3 comprises 16 residues.

The genes are TRBV21-1 and TRBJ1-4; the D call in the table, TRBD1, was not verified against the DNA. TRBV21-1 is a documented pseudogene. The CDR3 is 15 amino acids. CDR3 DNA: TGTGCCAGCCTAGCGGACCAGGGGGCGAGGGAAAAACTGTTTTTT. It specifies CASLADQGAREKLFF.

This rearrangement joins TRBV19 to TRBJ1-5; possibly TRBD1 for D (6 bases). With 0 bases removed from V and 5 bases from J, the gap between germline ends came to 8 bases. CDR1 LNHDA and CDR2 SQIVND come from the germline V gene (reference sequence). The CDR3 has 14 amino acids. The DNA of the CDR3 is TGTGCCAGTAGTATAGATCACAGGGATCAGCCCCAGCATTTT. Translated, it gives CASSIDHRDQPQHF.

The chain couples TRBV30 to TRBJ2-5, with D tentatively TRBD2 (6 bases). The CDR3 is made up of 15 amino acids. Germline loops: CDR1 GTSNPN, CDR2 SVGIG (reference sequence). V was trimmed by 0 bases and J by 7 bases, leaving 18 bases between them. The CDR3 region has the DNA TGTGCCTGGAGTGTACGGGGCGGGGTCGGCGGGACCCAGTACTTC. Amino acids: CAWSVRGGVGGTQYF.

This clone was picked up many times. The same CDR3 can be traced to other DNA sequences in this sample. V is TRBV6-5 and J is TRBJ2-2; 8 bases line up with TRBD1. In germline, CDR1 is MNHEY, CDR2 SVGAGI. V shed 7 bases, J shed 5 bases, and the junction held 3 bases outside the gene matches. The CDR3 contains 13 residues. The CDR3 sequence: CASTGGPTGELFF. The DNA for the CDR3 is TGTGCCAGCACAGGGGGCCCAACCGGGGAGCTGTTTTTT.

The chain uses TRBV18 and TRBJ2-3; TRBD1 might be the D (6 bases). With 6 bases removed from V and 6 bases from J, the gap between germline ends came to 13 bases. This CDR3 comprises 13 residues. Germline CDR1 reads KGHSH; CDR2 reads LQKENI. The CDR3 protein is CASSYREGDTQYF. For the CDR3, the DNA is TGTGCCAGCTCGTACAGGGAAGGGGATACGCAGTATTTT. The variable domain in full, completed from reference TRBV18 and TRBJ2-3, reads NAGVMQNPRHLVRRRGQEARLRCSPMKGHSHVYWYRQLPEEGLKFMVYLQKENIIDESGMPKERFSAEFPKEGPSILRIQQVVRGDSAAYFCASSYREGDTQYFGPGTRLTVL.

The chain uses TRBV7-8 and TRBJ2-7, with D possibly matching TRBD2 (6 bases). The CDR3 consists of 14 residues. V gave up 7 bases and J gave up 2 bases, with 15 bases separating them. The germline V gene encodes CDR1 SGHVS and CDR2 FQNEAQ. This chain's CDR3 is CASTSPGGTYEQYF. CDR3 nucleotides: TGTGCCAGCACCTCCCCAGGCGGGACCTACGAGCAGTACTTC.

The table lists this clone with a count of one. The rearrangement uses TRBV4-1 and TRBJ1-1, with D unresolved. V was cut by 0 bases and J by 4 bases, with 12 bases left in between. Germline V lookup: CDR1 MGHRA, CDR2 YSYEKL. The CDR3 is 15 amino acids. CDR3 residues: CASSQDYRGFTEAFF. The CDR3 DNA is TGCGCCAGCAGCCAAGATTATCGGGGTTTCACTGAAGCTTTCTTT.

In its sample, this clone was seen once. V and J are TRBV9 and TRBJ1-1; TRBD1 matches at 7 bases. CDR1 and CDR2 from the germline V gene are SGDLS and YYNGEE. This CDR3 is 13 amino acids long. V trimming: 4 bases; J trimming: 8 bases; junction bases outside the gene matches: 8. The CDR3 reads CASSLRTGVEAFF. DNA of the CDR3: TGTGCCAGCAGCTTACGGACAGGCGTGGAAGCTTTCTTT.

The CDR3: CASSLWGTVDQPQHF. CDR3 coding DNA: TGTGCCAGCAGCTTATGGGGGACAGTGGACCAGCCCCAGCATTTT. This sequence joins TRBV7-2 and TRBJ1-5, with TRBD1 identical over 7 bases. Germline values: CDR1 SGHTA, CDR2 FQGNSA. The CDR3 totals 15 residues. The trim removed 2 bases at V and 7 bases at J, leaving 8 bases unmatched. The variable domain in full, with the rest retrieved from reference TRBV7-2 and TRBJ1-5, is GAGVSQSPSNKVTEKGKDVELRCDPISGHTALYWYRQSLGQGLEFLIYFQGNSAPDKSGLPSDRFSAERTGGSVSTLTIQRTQQEDSAVYLCASSLWGTVDQPQHFGDGTRLSIL.

The chain employs TRBV5-1 and TRBJ2-3; D might be TRBD2 (6 bases). V lost 6 bases and J 1 base, leaving 18 bases between the germline ends. Germline CDR1 is SGHRS and CDR2 is YFSETQ. The CDR3 is 16 residues long. The CDR3 here is CASTERSGAGTDTQYF. CDR3 sequence (DNA): TGCGCCAGCACAGAACGATCGGGAGCAGGCACAGATACGCAGTATTTT.

The V call is TRBV11-3, the J call TRBJ1-1; TRBD1 agrees at 8 bases. Trimming removed 4 bases from V and 3 bases from J; junction bases left unmatched: 1. Germline CDR1 reads SGHNT; CDR2 reads YENEEA. There are 13 residues in the CDR3. The CDR3 is CASSWGQDTEAFF. DNA for the CDR3: TGTGCCAGCAGCTGGGGACAGGACACTGAAGCTTTCTTT.

A note on this clone: Other DNA variants within this sample encode the same CDR3. The rearrangement uses TRBV9 and TRBJ2-1; 13 bases are a match to TRBD2. V shed 3 bases, J shed 1 base, and the junction held 1 base outside the gene matches. CDR3 length: 16 amino acids. The germline V gene has CDR1 SGDLS and CDR2 YYNGEE. CDR3 in DNA: TGTGCCAGCAGCGCACTAGCGGGAGGGTCCTACAATGAGCAGTTCTTC. Translated: CASSALAGGSYNEQFF.

V gene TRBV2 combines with J gene TRBJ2-5; maybe TRBD1 (6 bases). Germline values: CDR1 SNHLY, CDR2 FYNNEI. Trimming removed 6 bases at V and 5 bases at J, with 13 bases between. This CDR3 has 13 residues. CDR3 nucleotide sequence: TGTGCCAGCAGAACAGGGAGTCGGGAGACCCAGTACTTC. Protein: CASRTGSRETQYF.

V usage is TRBV5-4 and J usage is TRBJ2-1; 10 bases are a match to TRBD2. This CDR3 has 15 residues. Per the germline V gene, CDR1 is SGHNT and CDR2 is YYREEE (reference sequence). V dropped 0 bases and J dropped 9; count of bases not matched to a gene: 6. The CDR3, as DNA: TGTGCCAGCAGCTTGGGAGCGGGAGGGCCTGGTGAGCAGTTCTTC. Amino acid sequence: CASSLGAGGPGEQFF.

The genes are TRBV13 and TRBJ1-5; D might be TRBD1 (5 bases). The germline V and J ends were trimmed by 5 bases and 2 bases, with 10 bases remaining between them. The CDR3 extends over 14 amino acids. In germline, CDR1 is PRHDT, CDR2 FYEKMQ (reference sequence). The CDR3 loop reads CASSEGEGNQPQHF. CDR3 bases: TGTGCCAGCAGCGAAGGGGAGGGCAATCAGCCCCAGCATTTT.